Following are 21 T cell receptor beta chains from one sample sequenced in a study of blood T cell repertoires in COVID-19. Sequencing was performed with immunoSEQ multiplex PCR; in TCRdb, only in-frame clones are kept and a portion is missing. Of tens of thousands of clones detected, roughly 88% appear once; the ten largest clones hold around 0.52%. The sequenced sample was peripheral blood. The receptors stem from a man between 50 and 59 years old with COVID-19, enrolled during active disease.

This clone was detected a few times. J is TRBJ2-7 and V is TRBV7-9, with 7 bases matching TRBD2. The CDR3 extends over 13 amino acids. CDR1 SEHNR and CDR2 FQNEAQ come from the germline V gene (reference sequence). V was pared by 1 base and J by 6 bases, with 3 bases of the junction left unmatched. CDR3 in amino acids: CASSLVASGEQYF. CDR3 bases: TGTGCCAGCAGCTTAGTAGCTAGCGGCGAGCAGTACTTC. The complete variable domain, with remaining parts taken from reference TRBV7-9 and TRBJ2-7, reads DTGVSQNPRHKITKRGQNVTFRCDPISEHNRLYWYRQTLGQGPEFLTYFQNEAQLEKSRLLSDRFSAERPKGSFSTLEIQRTEQGDSAMYLCASSLVASGEQYFGPGTRLTVT.

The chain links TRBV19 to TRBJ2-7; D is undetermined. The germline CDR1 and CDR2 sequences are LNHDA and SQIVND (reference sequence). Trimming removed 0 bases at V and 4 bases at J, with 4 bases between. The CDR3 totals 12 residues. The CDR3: CASSIDPYEQYF. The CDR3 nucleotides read TGTGCCAGTAGTATAGATCCGTACGAGCAGTACTTC.

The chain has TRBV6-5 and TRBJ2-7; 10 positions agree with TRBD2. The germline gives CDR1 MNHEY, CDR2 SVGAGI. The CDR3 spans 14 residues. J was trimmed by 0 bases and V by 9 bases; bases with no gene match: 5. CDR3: CASSLAGGSYEQYF. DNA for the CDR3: TGTGCCAGTTCCTTAGCGGGAGGCTCCTACGAGCAGTACTTC.

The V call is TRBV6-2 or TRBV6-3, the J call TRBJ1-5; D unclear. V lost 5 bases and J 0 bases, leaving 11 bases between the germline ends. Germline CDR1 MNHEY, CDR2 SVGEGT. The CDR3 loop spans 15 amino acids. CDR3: CASSPGVNSNQPQHF. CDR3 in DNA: TGTGCCAGCAGTCCCGGGGTAAATAGCAATCAGCCCCAGCATTTT.

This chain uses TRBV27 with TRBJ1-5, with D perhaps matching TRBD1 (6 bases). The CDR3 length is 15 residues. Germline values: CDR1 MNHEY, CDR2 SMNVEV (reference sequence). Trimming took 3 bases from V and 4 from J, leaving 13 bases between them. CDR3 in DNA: TGTGCCAGCAGTTTTGGCAGGGGTGGAAATCAGCCCCAGCATTTT. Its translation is CASSFGRGGNQPQHF.

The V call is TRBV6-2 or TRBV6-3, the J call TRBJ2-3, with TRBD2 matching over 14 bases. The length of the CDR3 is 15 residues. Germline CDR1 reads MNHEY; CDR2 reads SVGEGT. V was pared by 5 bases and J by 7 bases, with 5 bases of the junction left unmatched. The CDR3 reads CASSRGTSGRNTQYF. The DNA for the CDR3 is TGTGCCAGCAGTAGAGGGACTAGCGGGAGAAATACGCAGTATTTT.

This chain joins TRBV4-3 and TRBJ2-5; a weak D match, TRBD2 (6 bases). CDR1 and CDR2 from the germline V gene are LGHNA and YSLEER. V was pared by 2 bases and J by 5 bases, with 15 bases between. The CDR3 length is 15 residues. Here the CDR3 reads CASSQLAGGAETQYF. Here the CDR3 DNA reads TGCGCCAGCAGCCAACTTGCCGGGGGTGCGGAGACCCAGTACTTC.

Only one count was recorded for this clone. CDR3 amino acids: CASSYGSGSTDTQYF. CDR3 DNA sequence: TGTGCCAGCAGTTACGGGAGCGGGAGCACAGATACGCAGTATTTT. The gene calls are TRBV6-5 and TRBJ2-3; perhaps TRBD2 as D (6 bases). The V and J ends lost 2 bases and 0 bases respectively, with 9 bases between them. CDR1 is MNHEY and CDR2 is SVGAGI in the germline V gene. CDR3 size: 15 residues.

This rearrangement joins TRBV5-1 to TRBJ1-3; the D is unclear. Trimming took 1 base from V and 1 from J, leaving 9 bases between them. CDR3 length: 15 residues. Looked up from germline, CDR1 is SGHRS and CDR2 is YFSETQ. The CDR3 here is CASSLLSRSGNTIYF. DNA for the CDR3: TGCGCCAGCAGCTTGTTGTCCAGGTCTGGAAACACCATATATTTT. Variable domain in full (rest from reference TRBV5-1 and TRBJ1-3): KAGVTQTPRYLIKTRGQQVTLSCSPISGHRSVSWYQQTPGQGLQFLFEYFSETQRNKGNFPGRFSGRQFSNSRSEMNVSTLELGDSALYLCASSLLSRSGNTIYFGEGSWLTVV.

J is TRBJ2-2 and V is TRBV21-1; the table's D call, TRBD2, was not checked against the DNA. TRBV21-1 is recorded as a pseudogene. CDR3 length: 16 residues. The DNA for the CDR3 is TGTGCCAGCAGCAAGAGTCTGAGGGAAGGGTCCGGGGAGCTGTTTTTT. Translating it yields CASSKSLREGSGELFF.

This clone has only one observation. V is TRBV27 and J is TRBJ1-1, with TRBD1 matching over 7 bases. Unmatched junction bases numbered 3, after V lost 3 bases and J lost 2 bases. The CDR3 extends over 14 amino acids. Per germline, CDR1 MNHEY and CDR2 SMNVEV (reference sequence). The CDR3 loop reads CASSFRQGNTEAFF. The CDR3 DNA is TGTGCCAGCAGTTTCCGACAGGGCAACACTGAAGCTTTCTTT.

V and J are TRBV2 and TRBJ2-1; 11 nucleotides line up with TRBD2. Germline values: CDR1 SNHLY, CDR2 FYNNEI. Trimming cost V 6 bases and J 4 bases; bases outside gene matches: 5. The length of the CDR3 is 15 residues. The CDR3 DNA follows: TGTGCCAGCAGAGCCACTAGCGGGGGATACAATGAGCAGTTCTTC. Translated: CASRATSGGYNEQFF.

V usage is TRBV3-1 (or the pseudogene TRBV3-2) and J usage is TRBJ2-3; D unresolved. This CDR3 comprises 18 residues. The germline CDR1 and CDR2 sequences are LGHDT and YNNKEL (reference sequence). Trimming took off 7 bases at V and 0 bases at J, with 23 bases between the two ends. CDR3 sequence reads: CASTPIYCGERSTDTQYF. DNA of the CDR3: TGTGCCAGCACCCCTATCTATTGCGGAGAGAGAAGCACAGATACGCAGTATTTT.

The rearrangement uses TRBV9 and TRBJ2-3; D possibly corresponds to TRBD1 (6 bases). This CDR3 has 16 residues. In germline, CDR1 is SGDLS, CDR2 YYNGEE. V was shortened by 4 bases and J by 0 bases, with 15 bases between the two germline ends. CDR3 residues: CASSTREGGSTDTQYF. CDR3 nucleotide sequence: TGTGCCAGCAGCACCCGAGAAGGGGGAAGCACAGATACGCAGTATTTT. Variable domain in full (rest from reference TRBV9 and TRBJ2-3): DSGVTQTPKHLITATGQRVTLRCSPRSGDLSVYWYQQSLDQGLQFLIQYYNGEERAKGNILERFSAQQFPDLHSELNLSSLELGDSALYFCASSTREGGSTDTQYFGPGTRLTVL.

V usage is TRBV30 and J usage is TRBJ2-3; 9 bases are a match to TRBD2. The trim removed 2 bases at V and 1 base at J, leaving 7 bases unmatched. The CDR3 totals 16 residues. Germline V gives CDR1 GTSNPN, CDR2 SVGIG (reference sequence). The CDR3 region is CAWSPWASGGTDTQYF. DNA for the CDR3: TGTGCCTGGAGTCCGTGGGCTAGCGGGGGCACAGATACGCAGTATTTT.

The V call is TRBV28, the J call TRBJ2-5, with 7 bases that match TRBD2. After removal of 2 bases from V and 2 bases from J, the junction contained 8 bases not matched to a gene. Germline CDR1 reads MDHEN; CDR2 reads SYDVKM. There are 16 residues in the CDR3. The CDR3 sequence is CASSLGSGVSQETQYF. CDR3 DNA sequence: TGTGCCAGCAGTTTAGGCAGCGGGGTTAGTCAAGAGACCCAGTACTTC.

CDR3 nucleotides: TGTGCCAGCAGCCTTCCTCAGGGGAGGGGCAACTATGGCTACACCTTC. Its protein is CASSLPQGRGNYGYTF. This sequence joins TRBV7-2 and TRBJ1-2, with D possibly TRBD1 on 6 matching bases. This CDR3 is 16 amino acids long. Trimming stripped 5 bases from V and 2 bases from J, with 18 bases between. Per the germline V gene, CDR1 is SGHTA and CDR2 is FQGNSA.

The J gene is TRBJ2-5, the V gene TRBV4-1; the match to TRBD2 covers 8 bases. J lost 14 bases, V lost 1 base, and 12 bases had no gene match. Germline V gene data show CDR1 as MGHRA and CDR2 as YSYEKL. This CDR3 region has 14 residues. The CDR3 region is CASSQGGELAVKYF. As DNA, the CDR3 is TGCGCCAGCAGCCAAGGTGGGGAACTAGCGGTTAAATACTTC.

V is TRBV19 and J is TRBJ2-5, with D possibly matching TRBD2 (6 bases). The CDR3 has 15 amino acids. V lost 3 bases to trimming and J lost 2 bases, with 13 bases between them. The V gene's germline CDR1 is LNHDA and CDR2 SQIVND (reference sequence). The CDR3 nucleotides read TGTGCCAGTAGTATCCCCGGGGGACCTCAAGAGACCCAGTACTTC. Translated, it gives CASSIPGGPQETQYF.

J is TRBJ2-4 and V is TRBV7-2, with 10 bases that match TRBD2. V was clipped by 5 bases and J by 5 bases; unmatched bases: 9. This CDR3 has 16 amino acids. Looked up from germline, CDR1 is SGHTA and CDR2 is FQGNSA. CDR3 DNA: TGTGCCAGCAGCCCCCAGCGGGAGGGCCTGGAAAACATTCAGTACTTC. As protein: CASSPQREGLENIQYF.

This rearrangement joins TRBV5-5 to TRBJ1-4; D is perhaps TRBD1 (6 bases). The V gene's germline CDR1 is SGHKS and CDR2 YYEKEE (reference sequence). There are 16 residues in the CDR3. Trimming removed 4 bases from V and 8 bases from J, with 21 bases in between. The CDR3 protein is CASSAPGTTRGEKLFF. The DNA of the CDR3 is TGTGCCAGCAGCGCCCCCGGGACAACTAGAGGCGAAAAACTGTTTTTT.